A single TCR beta chain is shown here with its context. The antigen is unknown. The PCR made use of 60 Vbeta and 13 Jbeta primers. Using immunoSEQ multiplex PCR, the repertoire was profiled, and TCRdb retains in-frame clones only, with some absent. The sample records 90,000 to 130,000 clones, around 70% being singletons. This CDR3 has 16 residues. Germline CDR1 reads MNHEY; CDR2 reads SMNVEV (reference sequence). V lost 1 base, J lost 7 bases, and 17 bases lay in between. The data were taken from a study of cytomegalovirus exposure and HLA in healthy donors. The study, taken as a whole, reports: Per a prior analysis, the majority of TCR beta V segments were productive roughly 87% or roughly 30% of the time.

The sequence came from a man aged 30-40 years in good health and CMV-seropositive. What was sequenced was PBMCs. The J gene is TRBJ2-4, the V gene TRBV27; possibly TRBD2 for D (6 bases). CDR3 coding DNA: TGTGCCAGCAGTTTATTCGGCGGACCTGGAGGGAACATTCAGTACTTC. Encoded protein: CASSLFGGPGGNIQYF.